This record looks at one TCR beta chain sequence and its context. The specificity of this receptor is unknown. Per-base qualities were not stored, and no clone one base away is much larger. Library preparation used 5' RACE. Sequencing relied on a NextSeq 500. To correct for sequencing error and PCR bias, the TCR library protocol tagged individual cDNA molecules with unique molecular identifiers. Both TCR alpha and beta chains were sequenced, and tight co-correlation was observed between alpha and beta sequence abundances in each sample. In the original analysis: Decombinator V4 was used to annotate TCR sequences for V gene, J gene and CDR3. TCRs were defined as expanded if a significant change between any two time points was detected under a Poisson model with p below 0.0001. TCR abundances were normalised to the total number of TCRs sequenced per sample and were expressed as counts per million. MAIT TCRs were defined by TRAV1-2 paired with TRAJ12, TRAJ20 or TRAJ33, and iNKT TCRs by TRAV10 paired with TRAJ18. VDJdb, accessed 1 November 2021, was searched for CMV, EBV and SARS-CoV-2 annotated TCRs, excluding TCRs annotated for multiple antigens. Using fastp at Q25 and MiXCR, TCRdb reprocessed the public reads and kept productive beta chains. Rows are combined by CDR3 protein, so each entry shows the most common genes and DNA. These V and J calls are TCRdb output, not the study's own analysis. Counted in this sample were about 48,000 distinct CDR3 sequences; more than 6.5% of them appeared once. The ten largest clones take up approximately 6.3% of the sample.

Set within a cohort of healthcare workers in London, UK, this nested case-control study involved weekly PCR testing of nasopharyngeal swabs along with blood sampling. Between 23 and 31 March 2020, the week of the UK lockdown, healthcare workers were enrolled and then followed up weekly for as long as 16 weeks. As encoded in the germline V gene, CDR1 is SGHAT while CDR2 is FQNNGV. Taken from cysteine to phenylalanine, the CDR3 has 14 residues. The read is trimmed to its CDR3 DNA, 42 bases read in frame from base 1. The trim is 5 bases for V and 4 bases for J, with a gap of 11 bases between the germline ends. The data derive from a study of early T cells in non-severe SARS-CoV-2 infection (dated by TCRdb to 2020 to 2023). About the study as a whole: Because TCR sequencing relied on bulk RNA taken from unsorted whole blood, pairing of alpha and beta chains was not possible.

The paper's findings and limits, for the study overall: VDJdb matching was skewed toward anti-spike CD8 responses, so virus-specific expansions were likely underestimated and private and CD4 specificities were missed.

Sequenced sample: whole blood. The clonotype comes from an adult who was a healthcare worker with PCR-confirmed SARS-CoV-2 infection or an uninfected control (not recorded which). The rearrangement joined TRBV11-2 to TRBJ2-2, with no reliable assignment of the D segment. CDR3 reads: CASSPRTATGELFF. The DNA reads TGTGCCAGCAGCCCTAGGACGGCCACCGGGGAGCTGTTTTTT.